A single sample is the source of the 4 T cell receptor beta chains below, sequenced in a study of blood T cell repertoires in COVID-19. The protocol was immunoSEQ multiplex PCR, while the TCRdb copy is restricted to in-frame clones and leaves out a portion. The sample contains about 250,000 clones, around 81% of which appear only once. Sequencing was done on a sample of peripheral blood. The source of these receptors is an older person with COVID-19, enrolled during active disease.

This chain joins TRBV9 and TRBJ2-2, with 7 nucleotides matching TRBD1. CDR3 length: 15 residues. In germline, CDR1 is SGDLS, CDR2 YYNGEE. V lost 4 bases, J lost 6 bases, and 9 bases stayed unmatched. The CDR3 DNA is TGTGCCAGCAGCTTTCTCGCAGGGGGTTCCGGGGAGCTGTTTTTT. This translates into CASSFLAGGSGELFF.

The chain couples TRBV10-3 to TRBJ2-3, with TRBD2 identical over 11 bases. Per germline, CDR1 ENHRY and CDR2 SYGVKD. V gave up 3 bases and J gave up 4 bases; unmatched junction bases: 9. The CDR3 runs 17 residues. For the CDR3, the DNA is TGTGCCATCAGTGACCAAAGACTAGCGGGAACGTCAGATACGCAGTATTTT. Translating it yields CAISDQRLAGTSDTQYF.

The rearrangement uses TRBV6-2 or TRBV6-3 and TRBJ1-6, with D possibly being TRBD1 (6 bases). V shed 2 bases and J shed 5 bases, with 10 bases lying between them. From germline, CDR1 is MNHEY and CDR2 SVGEGT. This CDR3 has 15 amino acids. CDR3 sequence: CASSYRQADNSPLHF. The CDR3 DNA reads TGTGCCAGCAGTTACCGACAGGCAGATAATTCACCCCTCCACTTT.

V usage is TRBV18 and J usage is TRBJ2-7; 9 bases match TRBD2. Looked up from germline, CDR1 is KGHSH and CDR2 is LQKENI. This CDR3 has 18 residues. The ends lost 6 bases at V and 6 bases at J; junction bases unmatched: 21. The CDR3 reads CASSPTLAGVSGGSEQYF. DNA for the CDR3: TGTGCCAGCTCTCCAACTCTCGCTGGTGTAAGCGGGGGGTCCGAGCAGTACTTC.